Listed below are T cell receptor beta chains from one sample, sequenced in a study of cytotoxic CD8 clonotypes in ibrutinib-treated CLL. Clones were sequenced by immunoSEQ multiplex PCR, and TCRdb holds only the in-frame ones, with some missing. The data show roughly 40,000 clones, about 65% seen once. The source was PBMCs, collected at disease progression, from a patient treated with ibrutinib. Every receptor here comes from a human donor with chronic lymphocytic leukemia. Each CDR3 is given with its conserved first and last residue. D genes are given only for firm matches. The listing skips clone size in some rows; elsewhere it reads once, few, many or a size class.

clone_size,j_call,v_call,d_call,cdr3_aa,cdr3_nt
.,TRBJ2-3,TRBV2,.,CASSRDNAYTDTQYF,TGTGCCAGCAGCCGGGACAACGCCTACACAGATACGCAGTATTTT
.,TRBJ2-7,TRBV6-5,.,CASSSWSAYEQYF,TGTGCCAGCAGTTCTTGGTCGGCCTACGAGCAGTACTTC
.,TRBJ1-1,TRBV2,TRBD1,CASSDRAGGRTEAFF,TGTGCCAGCAGTGATCGGGCAGGGGGCCGGACTGAAGCTTTCTTT
.,TRBJ1-2,TRBV25-1,TRBD1,CASSEGTGFAPWYGYTF,TGTGCCAGCAGTGAAGGGACAGGGTTTGCACCTTGGTATGGCTACACCTTC
few,TRBJ1-1,TRBV7-9,.,CASSPPIVGTNTEAFF,TGTGCCAGCAGCCCGCCTATTGTGGGGACGAACACTGAAGCTTTCTTT
.,TRBJ1-3,TRBV11-3,.,CASSLAGGSGNTIYF,TGTGCCAGCAGCTTAGCGGGGGGATCTGGAAACACCATATATTTT
.,TRBJ2-1,TRBV9,TRBD1,CASSATGAHNEQFF,TGTGCCAGCAGCGCGACAGGGGCGCACAATGAGCAGTTCTTC
once,TRBJ1-4,TRBV9,.,CASSQGHKGEKLFF,TGTGCCAGCAGCCAGGGACACAAGGGTGAAAAACTGTTTTTT
.,TRBJ2-7,TRBV5-1,.,CASSLTGRGDEQYF,TGCGCCAGCAGCTTGACTGGCAGAGGAGACGAGCAGTACTTC
.,TRBJ2-3,TRBV25-1,.,CASSDRGGGLDTQYF,TGTGCCAGCAGTGATAGGGGCGGAGGTTTAGATACGCAGTATTTT
few,TRBJ2-3,TRBV10-1,TRBD2,CASSRGQAGGVTDTQYF,TGCGCCAGCAGTCGCGGGCAAGCGGGAGGTGTTACAGATACGCAGTATTTT
.,TRBJ1-5,TRBV7-3,.,CASSLDAIQPQHF,TGTGCCAGCAGCCTGGACGCCATACAGCCCCAGCATTTT
.,TRBJ2-3,TRBV13,TRBD2,CASSPRLAGGLDTQYF,TGTGCCAGCAGCCCAAGACTAGCGGGAGGTCTTGATACGCAGTATTTT
.,TRBJ2-3,TRBV9,.,CASSVGGGGGVTDTQYF,TGTGCCAGCAGCGTAGGAGGGGGCGGAGGGGTCACAGATACGCAGTATTTT
.,TRBJ2-2,TRBV5-1,.,CASSLESVSTGELFF,TGCGCCAGCAGCTTGGAGTCGGTCTCCACCGGGGAGCTGTTTTTT
few,TRBJ1-3,TRBV6-1,TRBD1,CARKTGNNSGNTIYF,TGTGCCAGAAAGACAGGGAACAACTCTGGAAACACCATATATTTT
few,TRBJ1-3,TRBV29-1,TRBD1,CSVATDRGFGNTIYF,TGCAGCGTCGCTACCGACAGGGGATTTGGAAACACCATATATTTT
few,TRBJ2-1,TRBV27,.,CASSRGVYGDEQFF,TGTGCCAGCAGTCGCGGGGTTTATGGGGATGAGCAGTTCTTC
.,TRBJ2-3,TRBV5-5,TRBD1,CASSLKGASDTQYF,TGTGCCAGCAGCTTGAAGGGGGCTTCAGATACGCAGTATTTT
.,TRBJ2-5,TRBV10-3,.,CATSFGETQYF,TGTGCCACCTCTTTTGGGGAGACCCAGTACTTC
.,TRBJ2-3,TRBV6-1,.,CASSVSDTQYF,TGTGCCAGCAGTGTTTCAGATACGCAGTATTTT
few,TRBJ2-1,TRBV6-1,.,CASRGPSSYNEQFF,TGTGCCAGCAGGGGTCCGAGCTCCTACAATGAGCAGTTCTTC
.,TRBJ1-1,TRBV27,TRBD1,CASSPRDRDTEAFF,TGTGCCAGCAGTCCGAGAGACAGGGACACTGAAGCTTTCTTT
.,TRBJ2-5,TRBV5-8,.,CASSLEGGISGETQYF,TGTGCCAGCAGCTTGGAGGGGGGTATCTCTGGGGAGACCCAGTACTTC
.,TRBJ2-2,TRBV7-7,TRBD2,CASSLLAGAPGELFF,TGTGCTAGCAGCTTACTAGCGGGAGCCCCCGGGGAGCTGTTTTTT
.,TRBJ1-1,TRBV11-2,.,CASSPVSNAEAFF,TGTGCCAGCAGCCCCGTAAGTAACGCTGAAGCTTTCTTT
.,TRBJ2-5,TRBV30,.,CAWSEETQYF,TGTGCCTGGAGTGAAGAGACCCAGTACTTC
.,TRBJ1-5,TRBV4-2,.,CASSQRPGGSNQPQHF,TGTGCCAGCAGCCAAAGGCCGGGTGGGAGCAATCAGCCCCAGCATTTT
medium-sized,TRBJ1-1,TRBV7-3,.,CASSFGGDTEAFF,TGTGCCAGCAGCTTTGGTGGGGACACTGAAGCTTTCTTT
few,TRBJ2-1,TRBV5-1,TRBD2,CASNDGRANEQFF,TGCGCCAGCAACGACGGGAGGGCCAATGAGCAGTTCTTC
.,TRBJ2-3,TRBV7-2,TRBD2,CASSLVGAGGGDTQYF,TGTGCCAGCAGCTTAGTGGGAGCGGGAGGGGGAGATACGCAGTATTTT
.,TRBJ2-1,TRBV7-2,.,CASSEMTGSYNEQFF,TGTGCCAGCAGCGAAATGACAGGCTCCTACAATGAGCAGTTCTTC
.,TRBJ2-2,TRBV18,TRBD2,CASSLGLADAGGTGELFF,TGTGCCAGCTCCCTCGGACTAGCGGATGCCGGAGGCACCGGGGAGCTGTTTTTT
once,TRBJ2-2,TRBV25-1,TRBD1,CASRGRGQTNTGELFF,TGTGCCAGCAGGGGCAGGGGGCAAACGAACACCGGGGAGCTGTTTTTT